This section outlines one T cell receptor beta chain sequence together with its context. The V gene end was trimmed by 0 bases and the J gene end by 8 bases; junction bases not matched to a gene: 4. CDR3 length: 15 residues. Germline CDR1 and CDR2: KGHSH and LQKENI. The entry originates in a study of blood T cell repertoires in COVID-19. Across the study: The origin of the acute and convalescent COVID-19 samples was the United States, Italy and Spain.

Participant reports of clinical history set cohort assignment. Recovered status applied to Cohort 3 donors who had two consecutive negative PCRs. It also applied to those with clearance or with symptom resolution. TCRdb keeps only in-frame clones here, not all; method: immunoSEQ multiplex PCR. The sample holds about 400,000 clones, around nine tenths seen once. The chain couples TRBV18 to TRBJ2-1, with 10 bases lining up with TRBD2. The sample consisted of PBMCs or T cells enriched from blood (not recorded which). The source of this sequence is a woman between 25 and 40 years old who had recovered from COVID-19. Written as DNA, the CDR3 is TGTGCCAGCTCACCACCCAGCGGGAGGGTAGATGAGCAGTTCTTC. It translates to CASSPPSGRVDEQFF.